Shown below are 18 T cell receptor beta chains from a single sample sequenced in a study of blood T cells in healthy people across ages. Primed by a sample-barcoded 5' primer and a J-beta primer mix, a second PCR proceeded for about 6 to 11 cycles. MiXCR, applied by TCRdb to the 5' RACE reads, yields one record per CDR3 protein. The sample holds 700,000 to 950,000 distinct CDR3 sequences, more than 45% seen once. The specimen was blood. Receptors were obtained from a man younger than 45 in good health.

This chain uses TRBV29-1 with TRBJ2-7; D remains ambiguous. Per germline, CDR1 SQVTM and CDR2 ANQGSEA. The CDR3 length is 12 residues. Deletions cut 6 bases from V and 2 bases from J, with 11 bases between. This chain's CDR3 is CSVLITTYEQYF. CDR3 coding DNA: TGCAGCGTCCTGATCACGACCTACGAGCAGTACTTC.

J is TRBJ1-4 and V is TRBV11-2; no firm D call. CDR3 length: 14 amino acids. CDR1 is SGHAT, CDR2 FQNNGV, per germline. V lost 1 base, J lost 7 bases, and 10 bases lay in between. In DNA, the CDR3 is TGTGCCAGCAGCTTAGGGTCGGCCGGTGAAAAACTGTTTTTT. It yields the protein CASSLGSAGEKLFF.

This clonotype appeared a few times. The V gene is TRBV12-3 or TRBV12-4, the J gene TRBJ2-1; 13 bases agree with TRBD2. The J segment lost 3 bases and the V segment lost 1 base, leaving 0 bases of the junction unmatched. This CDR3 is 16 amino acids long. DNA for the CDR3: TGTGCCAGCAGTTTAGGGACTAGCGGGGGCTACAATGAGCAGTTCTTC. This codes for CASSLGTSGGYNEQFF.

This clonotype appeared a single time. This chain connects TRBV20-1 to TRBJ1-2; 7 bases are shared with TRBD1. V trimming: 0 bases; J trimming: 8 bases; junction bases outside the gene matches: 9. CDR1 and CDR2 from the germline V gene are DFQATT and SNEGSKA (reference sequence). The CDR3 has 14 amino acids. The CDR3 spells CSARDGDRDMGYTF. DNA of the CDR3: TGCAGTGCTAGAGATGGGGACAGAGATATGGGCTACACCTTC.

The rearrangement joins TRBV20-1 to TRBJ2-7, with unresolved D. The DNA end lines up better with TRBJ2-5; the J call may be wrong. This CDR3 spans 14 amino acids. Germline-derived CDR1 and CDR2 are DFQATT and SNEGSKA (reference sequence). This chain's CDR3 is CSARDLASLGTQYF. The CDR3, as DNA: TGCAGTGCTAGAGATCTTGCCTCCCTAGGGACCCAGTACTTC.

This clonotype was counted between two and nine times. This chain joins TRBV21-1 and TRBJ2-7; the D call of TRBD1 is as the table states it, not checked on the DNA. TRBV21-1 is a documented pseudogene. The CDR3 spans 14 residues. The CDR3 nucleotides are TGTGCCAGCAGCAAAATTTGGGGGGGCTACGAGCAGTACTTC. Translation gives CASSKIWGGYEQYF.

A word on this clonotype: The junction departs from the called germline gene at one end, perhaps through a read error. The genes are TRBV27 and TRBJ2-1, with D maybe TRBD2 (5 bases). This CDR3 is 12 amino acids long. Germline V gene data show CDR1 as MNHEY and CDR2 as SMNVEV (reference sequence). Written as DNA, the CDR3 is TGCGCCAGCCATCAGACTACCAATGAGCAGTTCTTC. As protein: CASHQTTNEQFF.

The gene calls are TRBV30 and TRBJ2-1; D not certain. V was trimmed by 4 bases and J by 3 bases, leaving 4 bases between them. Germline values: CDR1 GTSNPN, CDR2 SVGIG (reference sequence). The CDR3 is made up of 11 amino acids. CDR3: CAWTNYNEQFF. CDR3 in DNA: TGTGCCTGGACGAACTACAATGAGCAGTTCTTC.

This clonotype was detected once. The gene calls are TRBV5-1 and TRBJ2-5, with 8 bases aligning to TRBD2. The CDR3 extends over 17 amino acids. The germline CDR1 and CDR2 sequences are SGHRS and YFSETQ. V lost 2 bases and J lost 5; bases outside the gene matches: 14. The CDR3 here is CASSFSLGLARRETQYF. The DNA for the CDR3 is TGCGCCAGCAGCTTCTCGCTCGGACTAGCAAGGAGGGAGACCCAGTACTTC.

V usage is TRBV27 and J usage is TRBJ2-7; 9 bases are a match to TRBD2. Germline CDR1 MNHEY, CDR2 SMNVEV (reference sequence). CDR3 size: 18 residues. V lost 1 base and J lost 0; bases outside the gene matches: 10. The CDR3, as DNA: TGTGCCAGCAGTTTATTGATTAGCAATAGCGGGAGCTCCTACGAGCAGTACTTC. Translation: CASSLLISNSGSSYEQYF.

This rearrangement joins TRBV28 to TRBJ1-1; perhaps TRBD1 as D (5 bases). The length of the CDR3 is 15 residues. Germline V gene data show CDR1 as MDHEN and CDR2 as SYDVKM. The V end lost 1 base, the J end lost 1 base, and 10 bases lay between the germline ends. The DNA of the CDR3 is TGTGCCAGCAGTTTATTCCGGGGGGAGAACACTGAAGCTTTCTTT. Its translation: CASSLFRGENTEAFF.

This clonotype was observed a handful of times. V is TRBV30 and J is TRBJ2-7; D not certain. Germline V gene sequence: CDR1 GTSNPN, CDR2 SVGIG (reference sequence). The CDR3 covers 13 residues. Trimming took off 0 bases at V and 0 bases at J, with 6 bases between the two ends. The CDR3 DNA reads as TGTGCCTGGAGTGTATCCAGCTCCTACGAGCAGTACTTC. It specifies CAWSVSSSYEQYF. The full variable domain, rest sourced from reference TRBV30 and TRBJ2-7, is SQTIHQWPATLVQPVGSPLSLECTVEGTSNPNLYWYRQAAGRGLQLLFYSVGIGQISSEVPQNLSASRPQDRQFILSSKKLLLSDSGFYLCAWSVSSSYEQYFGPGTRLTVT.

This chain connects TRBV3-1 to TRBJ2-7; 7 nucleotides align to TRBD2. Trimming at V came to 0 bases and at J to 3 bases, leaving 5 bases not matched to a gene. The CDR3 spans 15 residues. Germline CDR1 reads LGHDT; CDR2 reads YNNKEL (reference sequence). The CDR3: CASSQDLGLFYEQYF. CDR3 coding DNA: TGTGCCAGCAGCCAAGATTTGGGACTATTCTACGAGCAGTACTTC.

The chain carries TRBV20-1 and TRBJ2-7; possibly TRBD1 for D (6 bases). The CDR3 loop spans 15 amino acids. Trimming shortened V by 2 bases and J by 6 bases, and 20 bases separated the two germline ends. CDR1 and CDR2 (germline): DFQATT, SNEGSKA (reference sequence). CDR3 region: CSARLQPTGSAEQYF. The DNA for the CDR3 is TGCAGTGCTAGATTGCAACCAACAGGGAGCGCCGAGCAGTACTTC.

J is TRBJ1-2 and V is TRBV29-1, with D unclear. Germline V CDR1 and CDR2: SQVTM, ANQGSEA. This CDR3 contains 11 residues. The CDR3 here is CTAQSNYGYTF. CDR3 bases: TGCACCGCGCAGTCTAACTATGGCTACACCTTC.

This chain joins TRBV13 and TRBJ2-1; no definite D call. V lost 5 bases to trimming and J lost 9 bases, with 11 bases between them. The germline V gene has CDR1 PRHDT and CDR2 FYEKMQ (reference sequence). The CDR3 length is 12 residues. The CDR3 sequence: CASSTSRVEQFF. DNA for the CDR3: TGTGCCAGCAGCACCTCTAGGGTTGAGCAGTTCTTC.

The rearrangement links TRBV5-1 to TRBJ2-1; TRBD2 aligns across 9 bases. The CDR3 is 16 amino acids. The germline gives CDR1 SGHRS, CDR2 YFSETQ. Trimming cost V 2 bases and J 4 bases; bases outside gene matches: 7. CDR3 sequence reads: CASSFGVAGAYNEQFF. The CDR3 region has the DNA TGCGCCAGCAGCTTTGGAGTAGCGGGGGCTTACAATGAGCAGTTCTTC.

V gene TRBV6-1 combines with J gene TRBJ1-4, with D maybe TRBD1 (5 bases). This CDR3 is built from 15 residues. Germline V gene lookup returns CDR1 MNHNS and CDR2 SASEGT. V dropped 8 bases and J dropped 4 bases, with 17 bases sitting between them. The CDR3 reads CASGDVSLFNEKLFF. The DNA for the CDR3 is TGTGCCAGCGGGGACGTCAGCTTATTTAATGAAAAACTGTTTTTT.